These 20 T cell receptor beta chains originate from one sample sequenced in a study of Ad26.COV2.S vaccination and SARS-CoV-2 variants. Indicated treatment: some 20 received Ad26.COV2.S at low or high dose, single or two shots; 5 received placebo; per-sample allocation not given. Vaccine and placebo recipients were sampled on day 63 after the first injection. The table came from immunoSEQ multiplex PCR; TCRdb's copy has only in-frame clones and leaves some out. The table lists around 300,000 clones, roughly 90% of them singletons. Sequenced here: peripheral blood, sampled in a trial of Ad26.COV2.S vaccine versus placebo. These TCRs come from a person aged 18-65 years who received the Ad26.COV2.S COVID-19 vaccine or a placebo.

The chain links TRBV6-5 to TRBJ2-3; 8 bases are a match to TRBD1. The V and J ends lost 6 bases and 1 base, in that order; junction bases with no gene match: 6. This CDR3 has 15 residues. Germline loops: CDR1 MNHEY, CDR2 SVGAGI. CDR3 sequence: CASSPRGLGTDTQYF. In DNA form, the CDR3 reads TGTGCCAGCAGCCCCAGGGGGCTTGGCACAGATACGCAGTATTTT.

This clone was recorded only once. The chain combines TRBV7-8 with TRBJ1-3; D is unresolved. Deletions cut 1 base from V and 0 bases from J, with 7 bases between. This CDR3 contains 15 residues. CDR1 and CDR2 (germline): SGHVS, FQNEAQ. The CDR3 DNA reads as TGTGCCAGCAGCTTAGGGGCTAACTCTGGAAACACCATATATTTT. Amino acids: CASSLGANSGNTIYF.

The chain is built from TRBV7-2 and TRBJ2-2; D not resolved. This CDR3 spans 16 amino acids. The ends were cut back, 3 bases at V and 7 bases at J, with 18 bases in the middle. The germline CDR1 and CDR2 sequences are SGHTA and FQGNSA. CDR3 protein: CASSFGWPEADGELFF. The CDR3 DNA sequence: TGTGCCAGCAGCTTCGGGTGGCCAGAGGCCGACGGGGAGCTGTTTTTT. Using reference TRBV7-2 and TRBJ2-2 for the parts outside the CDR3, the full variable domain is GAGVSQSPSNKVTEKGKDVELRCDPISGHTALYWYRQSLGQGLEFLIYFQGNSAPDKSGLPSDRFSAERTGGSVSTLTIQRTQQEDSAVYLCASSFGWPEADGELFFGEGSRLTVL.

The J gene is TRBJ1-2, the V gene TRBV5-4; D is undetermined. This CDR3 comprises 15 residues. The V gene's germline CDR1 is SGHNT and CDR2 YYREEE (reference sequence). V shed 0 bases and J shed 6 bases, with 15 bases lying between them. CDR3 in amino acids: CASSLVDRPTDGYTF. For the CDR3, the DNA is TGTGCCAGCAGCTTGGTTGATCGCCCCACCGATGGCTACACCTTC. Based on the CDR3 plus reference TRBV5-4 and TRBJ1-2, the full variable domain is ETGVTQSPTHLIKTRGQQVTLRCSSQSGHNTVSWYQQALGQGPQFIFQYYREEENGRGNFPPRFSGLQFPNYSSELNVNALELDDSALYLCASSLVDRPTDGYTFGSGTRLTVV.

The CDR3 DNA is TGTGCCAGCAGCCCGGAACGGGACAGCTATGAAAAACTGTTTTTT. This gives the protein CASSPERDSYEKLFF. V is TRBV5-4 and J is TRBJ1-4; 7 bases agree with TRBD1. The CDR3 has 15 amino acids. Per germline, CDR1 SGHNT and CDR2 YYREEE (reference sequence). The junction had 9 bases not matched to a gene; V was cut back by 4 bases and J by 6 bases.

This chain uses TRBV4-3 with TRBJ1-3; the match to TRBD1 covers 7 bases. V gave up 0 bases and J gave up 4 bases; unmatched junction bases: 6. The CDR3 is 16 residues long. Germline V lookup: CDR1 LGHNA, CDR2 YSLEER. CDR3 amino acids: CASSQDPPGQGNTIYF. In DNA form, the CDR3 reads TGCGCCAGCAGCCAAGATCCCCCGGGACAGGGAAACACCATATATTTT.

The V call is TRBV2, the J call TRBJ1-3, with a possible D match to TRBD1 (6 bases). The germline V gene encodes CDR1 SNHLY and CDR2 FYNNEI. This CDR3 comprises 15 residues. With 2 bases removed from V and 2 bases from J, the gap between germline ends came to 10 bases. For the CDR3, the DNA is TGTGCCAGCAGTGAATACGAGGGGGCTGGAAACACCATATATTTT. Its translation is CASSEYEGAGNTIYF.

This CDR3 is CASRPRGRAYNEQFF. CDR3 DNA sequence: TGTGCCAGCAGACCCCGCGGGCGGGCCTACAATGAGCAGTTCTTC. V gene TRBV3-1 (or the pseudogene TRBV3-2) combines with J gene TRBJ2-1; TRBD2 is a possible D gene (5 bases). The CDR3 length is 15 residues. The germline gives CDR1 LGHDT, CDR2 YNNKEL (reference sequence). V lost 6 bases and J lost 2, with 14 bases in between.

This sequence joins TRBV18 and TRBJ2-7; the D gene is possibly TRBD1 (6 bases). The CDR3 is 13 residues long. Germline V CDR1 and CDR2: KGHSH, LQKENI. The V end was cut by 4 bases, the J end by 5 bases, with 12 bases between. CDR3 in DNA: TGTGCCAGCTCACTTTCTCAGGGGAACGAGCAGTACTTC. This translates into CASSLSQGNEQYF. The full variable domain, its missing parts supplied by reference TRBV18 and TRBJ2-7, is NAGVMQNPRHLVRRRGQEARLRCSPMKGHSHVYWYRQLPEEGLKFMVYLQKENIIDESGMPKERFSAEFPKEGPSILRIQQVVRGDSAAYFCASSLSQGNEQYFGPGTRLTVT.

The rearrangement joins TRBV7-2 to TRBJ1-1; no reliable D call. Germline lookup yields CDR1 SGHTA and CDR2 FQGNSA. V shed 1 base and J shed 5 bases, with 11 bases lying between them. The CDR3 is 14 amino acids. CDR3 in amino acids: CASSLGAAGTEAFF. CDR3 in DNA: TGTGCCAGCAGCTTAGGGGCAGCGGGAACTGAAGCTTTCTTT.

In the case of this clone: Different DNA sequences within this sample yield the same CDR3. The chain employs TRBV7-2 and TRBJ2-5; tentatively, D is TRBD2 (6 bases). The CDR3 contains 14 residues. Germline CDR1 and CDR2: SGHTA and FQGNSA. With 2 bases removed from V and 2 bases from J, the gap between germline ends came to 9 bases. The CDR3 region has the DNA TGTGCCAGCAGCTTAAGCGGGCTACAAGAGACCCAGTACTTC. Translating gives CASSLSGLQETQYF.

The genes are TRBV7-9 and TRBJ2-3; no definite D call. Germline assignment: CDR1 SEHNR and CDR2 FQNEAQ (reference sequence). The CDR3 has 16 amino acids. Trimming left V 2 bases short and J 5 bases short, with 17 bases between. The CDR3 sequence: CASSLSKGRFIDTQYF. In nucleotides, the CDR3 is TGTGCCAGCAGCTTATCTAAGGGTCGGTTTATAGATACGCAGTATTTT.

V and J are TRBV7-3 and TRBJ2-7; 7 bases line up with TRBD1. The CDR3 runs 17 residues. Germline CDR1 is SGHTA and CDR2 is FQGTGA. Germline trimming cut 5 bases from V and 7 bases from J; bases unmatched to any gene: 20. CDR3 coding DNA: TGTGCCAGCAGCCTCTACACCGGGACAGTGGGGGCTGTGGAGCAGTACGTC. Translation gives CASSLYTGTVGAVEQYV.

The chain combines TRBV29-1 with TRBJ2-3; perhaps TRBD2 as D (6 bases). Germline V lookup: CDR1 SQVTM, CDR2 ANQGSEA. The CDR3 runs to 17 residues. V lost 3 bases and J lost 1, with 20 bases in between. The CDR3 nucleotides are TGCAGCGTTGAGGGGAGTGCCAGGGACTCCGGCACAGATACGCAGTATTTT. Its translation: CSVEGSARDSGTDTQYF.

The gene calls are TRBV3-1 (or the pseudogene TRBV3-2) and TRBJ2-5, with D possibly being TRBD2 (6 bases). Trimming removed 0 bases from V and 2 bases from J, with 16 bases in between. CDR1 is LGHDT and CDR2 is YNNKEL in the germline V gene (reference sequence). CDR3 length equals 17 residues. CDR3 sequence: CASSQDRRLAFQETQYF. The CDR3, as DNA: TGTGCCAGCAGCCAAGATAGGCGGCTAGCGTTTCAAGAGACCCAGTACTTC.

The gene calls are TRBV4-1 and TRBJ2-3, with D possibly being TRBD1 (6 bases). The CDR3 is 14 residues long. Trimming removed 3 bases from V and 1 base from J, with 8 bases in between. The germline CDR1 and CDR2 sequences are MGHRA and YSYEKL. CDR3 coding DNA: TGCGCCAGCAGCCAGGGGGCGGGCACAGATACGCAGTATTTT. This sequence encodes CASSQGAGTDTQYF.

V is TRBV29-1 and J is TRBJ1-6; possibly TRBD1 for D (5 bases). The CDR3 length is 12 residues. Germline CDR1 SQVTM, CDR2 ANQGSEA. Here the CDR3 DNA reads TGCGGGGCGGGGCTGTATAATTCACCCCTCCACTTT. Protein sequence: CGAGLYNSPLHF.

The chain uses TRBV6-5 and TRBJ2-5; no reliable D call. CDR1 and CDR2 from the germline V gene are MNHEY and SVGAGI. Trimming shortened V by 7 bases and J by 7 bases, and 22 bases separated the two germline ends. This CDR3 is built from 15 residues. The DNA of the CDR3 is TGTGCCAGCATTGCTCCCGGCAGGTCTGGTGGGACCCAGTACTTC. It yields the protein CASIAPGRSGGTQYF.

V usage is TRBV6-6 and J usage is TRBJ1-1; D is perhaps TRBD1 (5 bases). Germline CDR1 reads MNHNY; CDR2 reads SVGAGI (reference sequence). Trimming took 6 bases from V and 3 from J, leaving 17 bases between them. CDR3 length: 15 residues. Here the CDR3 DNA reads TGTGCCAGCAGGCCGGGACTCCTCGGGGACACTGAAGCTTTCTTT. Translating it yields CASRPGLLGDTEAFF.

The CDR3 DNA is TGTGCCAGCAGCTTAACTATCGGCACTGAAGCTTTCTTT. As protein: CASSLTIGTEAFF. V gene TRBV7-3 combines with J gene TRBJ1-1; no reliable D call. Trimming shortened V by 0 bases and J by 4 bases, and 6 bases separated the two germline ends. The CDR3 extends over 13 amino acids. Germline CDR1 reads SGHTA; CDR2 reads FQGTGA.